These 26 T cell receptor beta chains were all obtained from the same sample, sequenced in a study of post-analysis software for immune sequencing data. Study-wide results and caveats: TRBV5-6, TRBV5-1 and TRBV20-1 belonged to a set of about five TRBV segments that were more frequent in patients than controls.

TCR beta cDNA libraries had unique molecular identifiers. MiXCR, applied by TCRdb to the PCR reads, yields one record per CDR3 protein. Seen here are about 760,000 distinct CDR3 sequences, roughly 29% observed once, and the top ten hold approximately 0.6%. Their cognate antigens are unknown. The sample consisted of blood. Every receptor here comes from a girl aged 10 to 17 with multiple sclerosis.

V is TRBV28 and J is TRBJ2-3, with TRBD2 matching 9 bases. Germline trimming cut 4 bases from V and 6 bases from J; bases unmatched to any gene: 11. The CDR3 loop spans 16 amino acids. Germline V lookup: CDR1 MDHEN, CDR2 SYDVKM. The CDR3 DNA reads TGTGCCAGCAGTTCTGGCGGGGGGGCTATTAAGGATACGCAGTATTTT. Translated: CASSSGGGAIKDTQYF.

The chain has TRBV20-1 and TRBJ2-1; D unresolved. The CDR3 length is 16 residues. Per germline, CDR1 DFQATT and CDR2 SNEGSKA (reference sequence). V lost 0 bases and J 0 bases, leaving 12 bases between the germline ends. This chain's CDR3 is CSARDFQGFSYNEQFF. CDR3 DNA: TGCAGTGCTAGAGATTTTCAAGGATTCTCCTACAATGAGCAGTTCTTC.

This clonotype was counted many times. The chain recombines TRBV28 with TRBJ2-7, with D perhaps being TRBD1 or TRBD2 (6 bases each). Germline V gene lookup returns CDR1 MDHEN and CDR2 SYDVKM. This CDR3 is 14 amino acids long. Trimming removed 6 bases from V and 5 bases from J, with 17 bases in between. The CDR3 reads CASRGWGALNEQYF. The CDR3 DNA is TGTGCCAGCAGGGGTTGGGGGGCGCTCAACGAGCAGTACTTC. Full variable domain (remainder filled in from reference TRBV28 and TRBJ2-7): DVKVTQSSRYLVKRTGEKVFLECVQDMDHENMFWYRQDPGLGLRLIYFSYDVKMKEKGDIPEGYSVSREKKERFSLILESASTNQTSMYLCASRGWGALNEQYFGPGTRLTVT.

This clonotype was seen more than once but under ten times. V and J are TRBV5-1 and TRBJ2-5, with a weak D call TRBD2 (5 bases). This CDR3 spans 16 amino acids. V was shortened by 0 bases and J by 3 bases, with 15 bases between the two germline ends. The V gene's germline CDR1 is SGHRS and CDR2 YFSETQ. The DNA of the CDR3 is TGCGCCAGCAGCTTGGCCTTTTCGGCGGGTGAAGAGACCCAGTACTTC. Its protein product is CASSLAFSAGEETQYF.

This clonotype has only a few counts. The chain recombines TRBV20-1 with TRBJ2-5, with a tentative D call TRBD2 (6 bases). Germline CDR1 and CDR2: DFQATT and SNEGSKA (reference sequence). V lost 1 base to trimming and J lost 1 base, with 16 bases between them. This CDR3 spans 16 amino acids. The CDR3 reads CSARGRPWGVQETQYF. Here the CDR3 DNA reads TGCAGTGCTAGAGGGAGACCCTGGGGGGTCCAAGAGACCCAGTACTTC.

This clonotype showed up just a few times. The gene calls are TRBV2 and TRBJ2-5; D may match TRBD1 or TRBD2 (5 bases each). There are 14 residues in the CDR3. Germline CDR1 reads SNHLY; CDR2 reads FYNNEI. Trimming took 7 bases from V and 4 from J, leaving 16 bases between them. The CDR3 is CASTPGTASETQYF. Here the CDR3 DNA reads TGTGCCAGCACGCCCGGGACCGCGTCAGAGACCCAGTACTTC.

This clonotype has more than one count but fewer than ten. The rearrangement uses TRBV6-5 and TRBJ1-6, with D uncertain. V was trimmed by 8 bases and J by 0 bases, leaving 5 bases between them. Looked up from germline, CDR1 is MNHEY and CDR2 is SVGAGI. The CDR3 sequence is 13 residues long. The CDR3 DNA reads TGTGCCAGCCGGACCTCCTATAATTCACCCCTCCACTTT. Amino acids: CASRTSYNSPLHF.

This clonotype occurred a few times. The V gene is TRBV28, the J gene TRBJ2-1, with D unclear. The CDR3 is 15 amino acids. V gave up 1 base and J gave up 8 bases, with 15 bases separating them. CDR1 and CDR2 from the germline V gene are MDHEN and SYDVKM. CDR3 coding DNA: TGTGCCAGCAGTTTATCCGGAACTCGACGTGATGAGCAGTTCTTC. Translating it yields CASSLSGTRRDEQFF.

The chain has TRBV12-3 or TRBV12-4 and TRBJ1-2, with 10 bases identical to TRBD1. Germline trimming cut 5 bases from V and 7 bases from J; bases unmatched to any gene: 10. There are 15 residues in the CDR3. The CDR3 bases are TGTGCCAGCAGTCCCCAGACAGGGGGCGTGAGTGGCTACACCTTC. Its translation is CASSPQTGGVSGYTF.

The chain combines TRBV5-6 with TRBJ2-5; the D is unclear. Trimming stripped 4 bases from V and 3 bases from J, with 13 bases between. Germline V gene data show CDR1 as SGHDT and CDR2 as YYEEEE. The CDR3 runs to 14 residues. The CDR3 sequence is CASSVWVGKETQYF. The CDR3 nucleotides read TGTGCCAGCAGCGTCTGGGTCGGAAAAGAGACCCAGTACTTC.

This rearrangement joins TRBV12-3 or TRBV12-4 to TRBJ2-3; D is uncertain. The CDR3 is 16 residues long. The V end lost 6 bases, the J end lost 0 bases, and 16 bases lay between the germline ends. CDR3 loop: CASRKALTRSTDTQYF. CDR3 nucleotides: TGTGCCAGCAGAAAGGCCCTCACCCGGAGCACAGATACGCAGTATTTT.

CDR3 sequence reads: CASSLASAGRSVPQHF. CDR3 in DNA: TGTGCCAGCAGCTTAGCTTCGGCAGGACGTTCTGTGCCCCAGCATTTT. This sequence joins TRBV7-2 and TRBJ1-5; D ambiguous. Germline V lookup: CDR1 SGHTA, CDR2 FQGNSA. This CDR3 comprises 16 residues. The V gene lost 0 bases and the J gene lost 9 bases, with 18 bases spanning the gap.

A note on this clonotype: One end of the junction fails to match germline, which may point to a read error. V and J are TRBV7-2 and TRBJ2-1; D is possibly TRBD2 (6 bases). This CDR3 has 13 amino acids. In germline, CDR1 is SGHTA, CDR2 FQGNSA. The CDR3 sequence is CASSWTDYHEQFF. DNA for the CDR3: TGTGCCAGCAGCTGGACGGACTACCATGAGCAGTTCTTC.

This CDR3 is CASSQGTSGTTEQYF. CDR3 bases: TGTGCCAGCAGCCAAGGGACTAGCGGGACTACCGAGCAGTACTTC. The chain is built from TRBV3-1 and TRBJ2-7, with 12 bases identical to TRBD2. Germline V CDR1 and CDR2: LGHDT, YNNKEL (reference sequence). V lost 1 base and J lost 6; bases outside the gene matches: 4. The CDR3 loop spans 15 amino acids.

This clonotype was counted at least ten times. The genes are TRBV27 and TRBJ2-5, with 8 bases aligning to TRBD1. The germline gives CDR1 MNHEY, CDR2 SMNVEV (reference sequence). With V trimmed by 5 bases and J by 6 bases, 8 bases remained unmatched. The CDR3 covers 14 residues. The CDR3 DNA is TGTGCCAGCAGTCCCTTGACAGGGGCGAAGACCCAGTACTTC. The encoded protein is CASSPLTGAKTQYF.

V and J are TRBV14 and TRBJ2-2; D remains ambiguous. The CDR3 is 12 residues long. The V gene's germline CDR1 is SGHDN and CDR2 FVKESK. Trimming removed 3 bases from V and 6 bases from J, with 5 bases in between. In DNA form, the CDR3 reads TGTGCCAGCAGCCAGTTCCCCGGGGAGCTGTTTTTT. As protein: CASSQFPGELFF.

This chain connects TRBV11-2 to TRBJ1-1, with 7 bases lining up with TRBD1. Germline lookup yields CDR1 SGHAT and CDR2 FQNNGV. The CDR3 is 14 amino acids. The junction had 9 bases not matched to a gene; V was cut back by 5 bases and J by 6 bases. The CDR3 DNA is TGTGCCAGCAGCGAGCTCCGACAGGGCCCTGAAGCTTTCTTT. Protein product: CASSELRQGPEAFF.

This clonotype was seen ten or more times. The rearrangement links TRBV5-5 to TRBJ2-1; no firm D call. Trimming shortened V by 4 bases and J by 6 bases, and 14 bases separated the two germline ends. Germline V gene data show CDR1 as SGHKS and CDR2 as YYEKEE (reference sequence). CDR3 length: 14 residues. The chain's CDR3 is CASSPRRDPNEQFF. The CDR3 DNA sequence: TGTGCCAGCAGCCCACGAAGAGACCCCAATGAGCAGTTCTTC.

About this clonotype itself: Possible read error: a much larger clone is one base away. The gene calls are TRBV5-6 and TRBJ2-4; D may be TRBD1 or TRBD2 (6 bases each). The DNA end is more similar to TRBJ2-7, so the J call may be wrong. Per the germline V gene, CDR1 is SGHDT and CDR2 is YYEEEE. This CDR3 comprises 17 residues. This CDR3 is CTSMGGSDLGIAYEQYF. CDR3 sequence (DNA): TGTACCAGCATGGGGGGCTCAGATTTGGGGATAGCCTACGAGCAGTACTTC.

This clonotype has only a few counts. The chain recombines TRBV6-6 with TRBJ2-7; 7 bases map to TRBD1. Germline CDR1 is MNHNY and CDR2 is SVGAGI (reference sequence). Trimming removed 6 bases from V and 5 bases from J; junction bases left unmatched: 7. The CDR3 extends over 13 amino acids. The CDR3 DNA sequence: TGTGCCAGCAGCGAGACAGGGATCCACGAGCAGTACTTC. This gives the protein CASSETGIHEQYF.

This clonotype was seen many times. The chain uses TRBV10-3 and TRBJ2-7, with D possibly matching TRBD1 (6 bases). The CDR3 runs to 15 residues. With 2 bases removed from V and 2 bases from J, the gap between germline ends came to 13 bases. The germline V gene has CDR1 ENHRY and CDR2 SYGVKD. As DNA, the CDR3 is TGTGCCATCAGTGAGAGGGGGACGGCCACCTACGAGCAGTACTTC. Protein: CAISERGTATYEQYF.

The chain employs TRBV7-9 and TRBJ1-2; a weak D match, TRBD1 (5 bases). The germline gives CDR1 SEHNR, CDR2 FQNEAQ (reference sequence). The CDR3 sequence is 14 residues long. V lost 5 bases to trimming and J lost 8 bases, with 18 bases between them. CDR3 in DNA: TGTGCCAGCAGCCCGGGACGCACCGGAGGGGGCTACACCTTC. Its protein product is CASSPGRTGGGYTF.

This clonotype was detected only once. The junction does not match germline at one end; this may be a read error. The chain joins TRBV20-1 to TRBJ2-7; 9 bases are a match to TRBD2. This CDR3 comprises 14 residues. Germline V lookup: CDR1 DFQATT, CDR2 SNEGSKA (reference sequence). CDR3: CSARAAGGDYGQYF. Here the CDR3 DNA reads TGCAGTGCCCGGGCGGCGGGAGGGGACTACGGGCAGTACTTC.

This clonotype was observed many times. The chain employs TRBV5-1 and TRBJ2-1, with TRBD2 identical over 10 bases. V was clipped by 1 base and J by 3 bases; unmatched bases: 1. From germline, CDR1 is SGHRS and CDR2 YFSETQ. This CDR3 comprises 15 residues. CDR3 sequence (DNA): TGCGCCAGCAGCTTGACTAGCGGGGTCTACAATGAGCAGTTCTTC. The encoded protein is CASSLTSGVYNEQFF.

This clonotype has only one observation. The rearrangement uses TRBV10-3 and TRBJ2-3; D is undetermined. Trimming pared 4 bases from V and 3 bases from J, leaving 20 bases between. This CDR3 contains 17 residues. Germline V gene data show CDR1 as ENHRY and CDR2 as SYGVKD. The CDR3 here is CAISVVSVNHLTDTQYF. The DNA of the CDR3 is TGTGCCATCAGTGTCGTGAGTGTAAACCACTTGACAGATACGCAGTATTTT.

This clonotype occurred once. The CDR3 DNA reads as TGTGCCACCACGGGACGGCTACTGAATACCGGGGAGCTGTTTTTT. Amino acids: CATTGRLLNTGELFF. This chain connects TRBV25-1 to TRBJ2-2; the D gene could be TRBD1 or TRBD2 (5 bases each). V was shortened by 10 bases and J by 5 bases, with 20 bases between the two germline ends. This CDR3 is 15 amino acids long. The germline V gene encodes CDR1 MGHDK and CDR2 SYGVNS.